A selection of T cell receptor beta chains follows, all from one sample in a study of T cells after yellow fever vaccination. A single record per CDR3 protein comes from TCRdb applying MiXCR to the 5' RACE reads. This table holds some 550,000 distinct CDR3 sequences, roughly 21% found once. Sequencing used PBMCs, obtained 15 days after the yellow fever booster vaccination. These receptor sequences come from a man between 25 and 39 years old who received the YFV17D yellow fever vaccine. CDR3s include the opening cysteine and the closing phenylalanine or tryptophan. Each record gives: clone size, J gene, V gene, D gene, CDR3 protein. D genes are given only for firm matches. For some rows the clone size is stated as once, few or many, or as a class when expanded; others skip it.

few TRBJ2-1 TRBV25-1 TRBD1 CASSGGQGRDEQFF
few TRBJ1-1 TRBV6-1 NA CASYPYPGTEAFF
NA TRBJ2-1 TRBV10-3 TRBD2 CAISESEREFYNEQFF
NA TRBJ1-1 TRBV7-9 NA CASGMGWATDTEAFF
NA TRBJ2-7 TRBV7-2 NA CASSFGGGGYEQYF
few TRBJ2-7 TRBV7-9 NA CASSLESGEEYF
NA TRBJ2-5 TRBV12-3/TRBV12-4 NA CASGLWGAGETQYF
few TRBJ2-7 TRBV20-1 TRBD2 CSARGTRLADPYEQYF
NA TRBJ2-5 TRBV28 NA CASSLGQELVGETQYF
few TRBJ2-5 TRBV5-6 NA CASRVGQLQETQYF
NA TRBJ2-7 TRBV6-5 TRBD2 CASSSLAGDYEQYF
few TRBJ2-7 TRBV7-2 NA CASSLAVRGMGTYEQYF
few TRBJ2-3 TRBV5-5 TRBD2 CASSRNLAETDTQYF
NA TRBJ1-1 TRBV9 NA CASSETPGDTEAFF
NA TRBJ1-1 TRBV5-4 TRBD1 CASRSTGGVEAFF
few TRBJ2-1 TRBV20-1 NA CSARARGGNEQFF
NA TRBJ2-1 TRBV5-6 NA CASSLGRLQYNEQFF
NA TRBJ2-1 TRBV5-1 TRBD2 CASSLERSGGDSYNEQFF
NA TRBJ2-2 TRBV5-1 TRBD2 CASSFRAGDTGELFF
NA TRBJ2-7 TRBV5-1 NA CASSLAVRAYEQYF
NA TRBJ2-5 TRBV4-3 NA CASSQDPGFSETQYF